The 10 T cell receptor beta chains listed next were all sequenced from one sample in a study of OX40 agonist ivuxolimab in advanced cancers. Preparation of the library involved the immunoSEQ multiplex PCR assay. The immuneACCESS repertoire file appears here via TCRdb, limited to in-frame rearrangements. These files lack a portion of the clones; in checked studies, under half of the deficit traces to unresolved V genes, and the cause of the others is not known. Within this sample are tens of thousands of clones, with around 90% of them counted one time only. Over 5% of the sample rests with the top ten. The sample in question was CD4+ or CD8+ T cells sorted from blood, obtained in a trial of the OX40 agonist ivuxolimab. These receptors were collected from an adult with an advanced solid tumor such as melanoma, head and neck, liver or kidney cancer.

This clone showed up just once. The rearrangement uses TRBV7-6 and TRBJ2-5, with D perhaps matching TRBD2 (6 bases). V was trimmed by 5 bases and J by 5 bases, leaving 18 bases between them. CDR3 length: 15 residues. Germline CDR1 reads SGHVS; CDR2 reads FNYEAQ. CDR3 nucleotides: TGTGCCAGCAGCATGACGCCGGGGGTTGGCGAGACCCAGTACTTC. This codes for CASSMTPGVGETQYF.

The J gene is TRBJ2-7, the V gene TRBV28; D is undetermined. The CDR3 is 14 residues long. CDR1 and CDR2 from the germline V gene are MDHEN and SYDVKM. V was trimmed by 3 bases and J by 3 bases, leaving 12 bases between them. The CDR3 here is CASSFEGSDYEQYV. The CDR3 DNA reads as TGTGCCAGCAGTTTCGAAGGGTCTGACTACGAGCAGTACGTC.

The chain joins TRBV2 to TRBJ2-5; 10 nucleotides align to TRBD1. The J segment lost 5 bases and the V segment lost 7 bases, leaving 16 bases of the junction unmatched. The CDR3 sequence is 17 residues long. Germline-derived CDR1 and CDR2 are SNHLY and FYNNEI. The CDR3 is CASTPAPGTGVRETQYF. In DNA, the CDR3 is TGTGCCAGCACCCCCGCACCCGGGACAGGGGTAAGGGAGACCCAGTACTTC.

The chain recombines TRBV28 with TRBJ1-1; the match to TRBD1 covers 8 bases. Germline values: CDR1 MDHEN, CDR2 SYDVKM. V trimming: 2 bases; J trimming: 1 base; junction bases outside the gene matches: 9. The CDR3 spans 17 residues. CDR3 sequence reads: CASSLPPPGQENTEAFF. CDR3 nucleotides: TGTGCCAGCAGTTTACCGCCCCCGGGACAGGAGAACACTGAAGCTTTCTTT.

V is TRBV7-6 and J is TRBJ1-2; D uncertain. CDR3 length: 18 residues. Trimming removed 1 base at V and 4 bases at J, with 22 bases between. CDR1 SGHVS and CDR2 FNYEAQ come from the germline V gene. The CDR3 DNA follows: TGTGCCAGCAGCTTAGGGTGGGGTCAGACCTTACTGCTCTATGGCTACACCTTC. Amino acids: CASSLGWGQTLLLYGYTF.

This clone was detected only once. The chain combines TRBV7-2 with TRBJ2-7, with 9 positions matching TRBD2. Germline V lookup: CDR1 SGHTA, CDR2 FQGNSA. V lost 0 bases and J lost 6; bases outside the gene matches: 6. This CDR3 has 15 residues. For the CDR3, the DNA is TGTGCCAGCAGCTTAGCTTCGGCGGGAGGGATCGAGCAGTACTTC. Protein sequence: CASSLASAGGIEQYF.

The chain recombines TRBV7-6 with TRBJ2-1; 10 bases line up with TRBD2. The CDR3 is made up of 15 amino acids. V was pared by 1 base and J by 8 bases, with 5 bases of the junction left unmatched. CDR1 and CDR2 (germline): SGHVS, FNYEAQ. CDR3 nucleotide sequence: TGTGCCAGCAGCTTAGTAGCTAGCGGGAGTGATGAGCAGTTCTTC. Protein sequence: CASSLVASGSDEQFF.

V gene TRBV28 combines with J gene TRBJ1-1; TRBD1 matches 7 bases. The CDR3 runs 15 residues. Per germline, CDR1 MDHEN and CDR2 SYDVKM. V shed 0 bases and J 3 bases; nucleotides not matched to a gene: 4. CDR3 DNA: TGTGCCAGCAGTTTATGGCAGGGGGTCGACACTGAAGCTTTCTTT. It specifies CASSLWQGVDTEAFF.

The chain combines TRBV18 with TRBJ2-1, with a weak D call TRBD2 (5 bases). V gave up 4 bases and J gave up 7 bases, with 8 bases separating them. CDR3 size: 12 residues. CDR1 and CDR2 (germline): KGHSH, LQKENI. The CDR3 region is CASSLGMNEQFF. CDR3 nucleotides: TGTGCCAGCTCACTCGGGATGAATGAGCAGTTCTTC.

The rearrangement links TRBV19 to TRBJ2-1; D call uncertain. This CDR3 comprises 15 residues. Germline V lookup: CDR1 LNHDA, CDR2 SQIVND (reference sequence). The germline V and J ends were trimmed by 3 bases and 6 bases, with 15 bases remaining between them. CDR3 residues: CASSIIYPSGNEQFF. The DNA for the CDR3 is TGTGCCAGTAGTATCATCTACCCTTCAGGCAATGAGCAGTTCTTC.